The sequence of this T cell receptor beta chain was determined in a study of blood T cell repertoires in COVID-19. This clone has just a few counts. Other DNA sequences in the same sample also yield this CDR3. Generated by immunoSEQ multiplex PCR, the TCRdb table keeps only in-frame clones and is missing some. The sample has under 200,000 clones; about 74% are singletons. Deletions cut 4 bases from V and 1 base from J, with 12 bases between. The CDR3 is made up of 15 amino acids. The germline V gene has CDR1 SGDLS and CDR2 YYNGEE. The sequence came from a man between 60 and 75 years old with acute or convalescent COVID-19. V gene TRBV9 combines with J gene TRBJ1-3, with a weak D call TRBD1 (5 bases). Sequencing was performed on peripheral blood. The CDR3 reads CASSPQKGSGNTIYF. DNA for the CDR3: TGTGCCAGCAGCCCTCAAAAGGGGTCTGGAAACACCATATATTTT.